A single sample is the source of the 7 T cell receptor beta chains below, sequenced in a study of blood T cell repertoires in COVID-19 (dated by TCRdb to the early 2020s). Library prep was done by the immunoSEQ multiplex PCR assay. This is the immuneACCESS table as TCRdb keeps it, with only in-frame sequences that have V and J called. A part of the clones is gone; compared with another copy, unresolved V genes explain less than half, and the rest is unexplained. Within this sample are 55,000 to 70,000 clones, with 78% of them counted one time only. The biggest ten clones account for around 5% of the sample. Sequenced input: peripheral blood. These receptors were obtained from a human donor in a cohort sampled during active COVID-19.

The chain combines TRBV4-3 with TRBJ1-2; 9 bases align to TRBD1. Per the germline V gene, CDR1 is LGHNA and CDR2 is YSLEER. V gave up 3 bases and J gave up 0 bases; unmatched junction bases: 5. The CDR3 is 16 amino acids. The CDR3, as DNA: TGCGCCAGCAGCCAGGACAGGGGTATAACTAACTATGGCTACACCTTC. The encoded protein is CASSQDRGITNYGYTF.

V and J are TRBV6-5 and TRBJ2-7; tentatively, D is TRBD1 (6 bases). The CDR3 contains 14 residues. V was cut by 2 bases and J by 6 bases, with 14 bases left in between. Per germline, CDR1 MNHEY and CDR2 SVGAGI. The CDR3 bases are TGTGCCAGCAGTTACCACGAACAGGGAATCGAGCAGTACTTC. Translating it yields CASSYHEQGIEQYF.

As DNA, the CDR3 is TGTGCCAGCAGTTACTCCAAGACTCACCTCTCCTACGAGCAGTACTTC. Translated, it gives CASSYSKTHLSYEQYF. The V gene is TRBV6-2 or TRBV6-3, the J gene TRBJ2-7; no firm D call. In germline, CDR1 is MNHEY, CDR2 SVGEGT. Trimming took off 0 bases at V and 0 bases at J, with 12 bases between the two ends. This CDR3 comprises 16 residues.

The chain's CDR3 is CASSSGQGLLMEQYF. The CDR3 nucleotides are TGTGCCAGCAGTTCGGGACAGGGGCTGCTAATGGAGCAGTACTTC. The chain couples TRBV27 to TRBJ2-7, with 10 bases lining up with TRBD1. From germline, CDR1 is MNHEY and CDR2 SMNVEV (reference sequence). CDR3 length equals 15 residues. V gave up 4 bases and J gave up 7 bases; unmatched junction bases: 10.

V usage is TRBV28 and J usage is TRBJ1-5, with 8 bases fitting TRBD1. Losses at the gene ends were 2 bases for V and 0 bases for J; bases not matched to a gene: 6. The length of the CDR3 is 17 residues. Germline CDR1 and CDR2: MDHEN and SYDVKM. CDR3 sequence: CASSLQGAFYSNQPQHF. In nucleotides, the CDR3 is TGTGCCAGCAGTTTACAGGGGGCATTTTATAGCAATCAGCCCCAGCATTTT.

V and J are TRBV27 and TRBJ2-7, with 9 bases lining up with TRBD2. CDR1 MNHEY and CDR2 SMNVEV come from the germline V gene (reference sequence). This CDR3 has 14 residues. V lost 4 bases, J lost 4 bases, and 5 bases stayed unmatched. Here the CDR3 DNA reads TGTGCCAGCAGTTACGCGACTAGCGGTTACGAGCAGTACTTC. Protein sequence: CASSYATSGYEQYF.

This rearrangement joins TRBV5-6 to TRBJ2-7, with D possibly TRBD1 on 5 matching bases. The V gene lost 4 bases and the J gene lost 5 bases, with 16 bases spanning the gap. Looked up from germline, CDR1 is SGHDT and CDR2 is YYEEEE. This CDR3 spans 14 amino acids. CDR3 DNA sequence: TGTGCCAGCAGCGGGGCTCTAAGGGGAAACGAGCAGTACTTC. As protein: CASSGALRGNEQYF.